The present T cell receptor beta chain was sequenced within a study of T cells after yellow fever vaccination. Template switching with 5'RACE generated the TCR cDNA and added a universal primer site and UMIs. Each CDR3 protein gets one entry after TCRdb re-called the 5' RACE reads with MiXCR. The table has hundreds of thousands of distinct CDR3 sequences, 17% seen once. The CDR3 is 16 amino acids. Trimming took 3 bases from V and 5 from J; bases not matched to a gene: 6. Germline V gene lookup returns CDR1 MDHEN and CDR2 SYDVKM. Study-wide results and caveats: Secondary responses were weaker yet peaked faster, day 5 versus 15.

About this clonotype itself: The antigen remains unidentified.

The receptor was derived from a man between 18 and 35 years old who received the YFV17D yellow fever vaccine. Source: PBMCs, taken around 5 days after the first yellow fever vaccination. The rearrangement links TRBV28 to TRBJ2-5; 13 positions agree with TRBD2. CDR3 amino acids: CASSFRGLAGLETQYF. CDR3 coding DNA: TGTGCCAGCAGTTTTCGGGGACTAGCGGGGTTGGAGACCCAGTACTTC.